These T cell receptor beta chains were read from a single sample in a study of blood T cell repertoires in COVID-19. The data were produced by immunoSEQ multiplex PCR, yet TCRdb's version contains in-frame clones alone and is incomplete. Of hundreds of thousands of clones listed, 75% to 90% are singletons. The source material was peripheral blood. These receptors were collected from a woman aged 25 to 39 with active or convalescent COVID-19. Both conserved end residues are part of each CDR3. The order of the fields is CDR3 DNA, CDR3 protein, CDR3 length, D gene, V gene, clone size, J gene. D genes are given only for firm matches. Clone size, where shown, is once, few, many, or a class for clones that have expanded.

TGTGCCAGTGGAGATTACGAGCAGTACTTC | CASGDYEQYF | 10 | - | TRBV19 | few | TRBJ2-7
TGCAGTGCCAGGCGGGACAATGAGCAGTTCTTC | CSARRDNEQFF | 11 | - | TRBV20-1 | - | TRBJ2-1
TGTGCCAGCAGCTTATGGGGGGACAGGGGTACTGAAGCTTTCTTT | CASSLWGDRGTEAFF | 15 | TRBD1 | TRBV11-2 | - | TRBJ1-1
TGTGCCAGTAGTATAGTACAGGGGACCTATGGCTACACCTTC | CASSIVQGTYGYTF | 14 | TRBD1 | TRBV19 | - | TRBJ1-2
TGTGCCAGCTCATTTATTCAGGGGGTGGTTGGGGTTCAGCCCCAGCATTTT | CASSFIQGVVGVQPQHF | 17 | TRBD1 | TRBV2 | - | TRBJ1-5
TGCGCCAGCAGCGACCGGGATTTGAACACTGAAGCTTTCTTT | CASSDRDLNTEAFF | 14 | - | TRBV5-1 | - | TRBJ1-1
TGTGCCAGCAGCCCAGGGACAGCCAACTATGGCTACACCTTC | CASSPGTANYGYTF | 14 | TRBD1 | TRBV5-4 | once | TRBJ1-2
TGTGCCAGCAGCCAGGGGGGTAGCGGGGCCTACAATGAGCAGTTCTTC | CASSQGGSGAYNEQFF | 16 | - | TRBV5-4 | - | TRBJ2-1
TGTGCCACCAGGGTTGAGGCAGTGTCTATAGCTGAAGCTTTCTTT | CATRVEAVSIAEAFF | 15 | - | TRBV15 | - | TRBJ1-1
TGTGCCTGGAGTGTACTGGGACTAGGCGGGAATGAGCAGTTCTTC | CAWSVLGLGGNEQFF | 15 | TRBD2 | TRBV30 | - | TRBJ2-1
TGCGCCAGCAGAGTTCAGGAGAACACTGAAGCTTTCTTT | CASRVQENTEAFF | 13 | - | TRBV5-1 | - | TRBJ1-1
TGTGCCAGCAGCGACAGGGGCTTTTCTGGAAACACCATATATTTT | CASSDRGFSGNTIYF | 15 | TRBD1 | TRBV5-6 | - | TRBJ1-3
TGTGCCAGCAGCCAAGATGGTGGGCTAGCGGGAGTGTACAATGAGCAGTTCTTC | CASSQDGGLAGVYNEQFF | 18 | TRBD2 | TRBV3-1/TRBV3-2 | - | TRBJ2-1
TGTGCCAGCAGCTTTACTAGCCCAGATACGCAGTATTTT | CASSFTSPDTQYF | 13 | - | TRBV7-8 | - | TRBJ2-3
TGTGCCAGTAGTATCAGGGGGCCTCAGCCCCAGCATTTT | CASSIRGPQPQHF | 13 | TRBD1 | TRBV19 | - | TRBJ1-5
TGTGCCAGCAGCTTGGGTCCACAAAATTCACCCCTCCACTTT | CASSLGPQNSPLHF | 14 | - | TRBV5-4 | - | TRBJ1-6
TGCAGCGTTGAACGGGGGAGGGCCGGTGCCGGGGAGCTGTTTTTT | CSVERGRAGAGELFF | 15 | TRBD2 | TRBV29-1 | - | TRBJ2-2
TGTGCCAGCAGTCCCGGGACTTTACGTGAACAGCCCCAGCATTTT | CASSPGTLREQPQHF | 15 | - | TRBV6-6 | - | TRBJ1-5
TGTGCCAGCAGTTACCAGGATAAACCTGACACAGATACGCAGTATTTT | CASSYQDKPDTDTQYF | 16 | - | TRBV6-2/TRBV6-3 | - | TRBJ2-3
TGCGCCAGCAGGCGTAACACTGAAGCTTTCTTT | CASRRNTEAFF | 11 | - | TRBV5-1 | - | TRBJ1-1
TGTGCCACCAGTGATTCGGCGGGAGAACTCTACAATGAGCAGTTCTTC | CATSDSAGELYNEQFF | 16 | TRBD2 | TRBV24-1 | - | TRBJ2-1
TGTGCCAGCAGCGTAGGGACTAGCGGGGGAACAGATACGCAGTATTTT | CASSVGTSGGTDTQYF | 16 | TRBD2 | TRBV9 | once | TRBJ2-3
TGTGCCACCAGCAGCGTCACAGGGACCTATAATTCACCCCTCCACTTT | CATSSVTGTYNSPLHF | 16 | - | TRBV15 | few | TRBJ1-6
TGTGCCAGCAGTCCAGACACCGGTTCGTTGTTCCAGTACTTC | CASSPDTGSLFQYF | 14 | - | TRBV5-5 | - | TRBJ2-5
TGTGCCAGTAGTATATCCCGACAGGGTGGCTATGGCTACACCTTC | CASSISRQGGYGYTF | 15 | TRBD1 | TRBV19 | - | TRBJ1-2
TGTGCCAGCAGTATCCGAGGGGCGGGAGTCTACGAGCAGTACTTC | CASSIRGAGVYEQYF | 15 | TRBD2 | TRBV6-5 | - | TRBJ2-7
TGTGCCAGCAGGCTAGCGAACTCCTACAATGAGCAGTTCTTC | CASRLANSYNEQFF | 14 | - | TRBV11-2 | - | TRBJ2-1
TGTGCCACCAGTGACCCACTAGCGGGGGGGCCAGATACGCAGTATTTT | CATSDPLAGGPDTQYF | 16 | TRBD2 | TRBV24-1 | - | TRBJ2-3
TGCAGCGCGGCGGGTGGGGATACGCAGTATTTT | CSAAGGDTQYF | 11 | - | TRBV29-1 | once | TRBJ2-3
TGCGCCAGCAGTGGCGGGGCAACTAATGAAAAACTGTTTTTT | CASSGGATNEKLFF | 14 | - | TRBV4-1 | - | TRBJ1-4
TGTGCCAGCAGTCTCTACAGCTACAATGAGCAGTTCTTC | CASSLYSYNEQFF | 13 | - | TRBV3-1/TRBV3-2 | - | TRBJ2-1
TGCAGCGTCCAACAGAGACTAGCATACAATGAGCAGTTCTTC | CSVQQRLAYNEQFF | 14 | TRBD2 | TRBV29-1 | - | TRBJ2-1
TGTGCCAGCAGACCCCACCCGGGACAGGGCGACTACGAGCAGTACTTC | CASRPHPGQGDYEQYF | 16 | TRBD1 | TRBV5-6 | - | TRBJ2-7
TGTGCCAGCAGTTCTACTCGGACAGAGTATAGCAATCAGCCCCAGCATTTT | CASSSTRTEYSNQPQHF | 17 | - | TRBV5-6 | - | TRBJ1-5
TGTGCCAGCGTCGGACAGGGGGACACTGAAGCTTTCTTT | CASVGQGDTEAFF | 13 | TRBD1 | TRBV19 | - | TRBJ1-1
TGTGCCAGCAGCTTTCGACAGGCGACATCTGGAAACACCATATATTTT | CASSFRQATSGNTIYF | 16 | - | TRBV5-5 | - | TRBJ1-3
TGTGCCAGTAAGTCCCGGGTCTCCTACGAGCAGTACTTC | CASKSRVSYEQYF | 13 | - | TRBV19 | - | TRBJ2-7
TGTGCCAGCAGCCAAGCTAGCGGGGGGACACCATACAATGAGCAGTTCTTC | CASSQASGGTPYNEQFF | 17 | TRBD2 | TRBV3-1/TRBV3-2 | - | TRBJ2-1
TGTGCCAGCAGCTTTAGCCGGTACTCTGGGGCCAACGTCCTGACTTTC | CASSFSRYSGANVLTF | 16 | - | TRBV11-2 | - | TRBJ2-6
TGTGCCAGCAGTTACTTTACAGGGGATGAAGCTTTCTTT | CASSYFTGDEAFF | 13 | TRBD1 | TRBV6-5 | - | TRBJ1-1
TGCGCCAGCAGCTTGGTGTTAGGGGCCGGGTCAGATACGCAGTATTTT | CASSLVLGAGSDTQYF | 16 | - | TRBV5-1 | - | TRBJ2-3
TGTGCCAGCTCACCACCGTCTGCCTACGAGCAGTACTTC | CASSPPSAYEQYF | 13 | - | TRBV18 | - | TRBJ2-7
TGTGCCAGCAGCTTAGGACAACAAGGAAACACCATATATTTT | CASSLGQQGNTIYF | 14 | - | TRBV7-6 | - | TRBJ1-3
TGTGCCAGCAGTTCCCACCTAGAGTACCTCACAGATACGCAGTATTTT | CASSSHLEYLTDTQYF | 16 | - | TRBV6-5 | - | TRBJ2-3
TGTGCCAGCAGCACAGGGAGCTCCTATAATTCACCCCTCCACTTT | CASSTGSSYNSPLHF | 15 | - | TRBV2 | - | TRBJ1-6
TGTGCCAGCAGCCAAGATTTGCAGGGGGCGCGTCTTGAAAAACTGTTTTTT | CASSQDLQGARLEKLFF | 17 | TRBD1 | TRBV3-1/TRBV3-2 | - | TRBJ1-4
TGTGCCAGCAGCGTAGCAACAGGGGGGAATGAAAAACTGTTTTTT | CASSVATGGNEKLFF | 15 | TRBD1 | TRBV9 | - | TRBJ1-4
TGTGCCAGCAGTTTATCAGGGGGCGGAGGTCAGCCCCAGCATTTT | CASSLSGGGGQPQHF | 15 | TRBD1 | TRBV27 | - | TRBJ1-5